Below are 18 T cell receptor beta chains sequenced from a single sample in a study of technical replicates of blood from a handful of donors. The data were produced by immunoSEQ multiplex PCR, yet TCRdb's version contains in-frame clones alone and is incomplete. The sample has fewer than 85,000 clones, around 94% seen once. The material sequenced was T cells isolated from PBMCs. All receptors derive from a human donor in good health.

V and J are TRBV10-3 and TRBJ2-7; 8 nucleotides align to TRBD1. The J segment lost 0 bases and the V segment lost 8 bases, leaving 6 bases of the junction unmatched. Germline assignment: CDR1 ENHRY and CDR2 SYGVKD. The CDR3 spans 14 residues. In DNA form, the CDR3 reads TGTGCCATCTCCGGACAGGGTCCCTCCTACGAGCAGTACTTC. It translates to CAISGQGPSYEQYF.

The chain uses TRBV10-2 and TRBJ2-3; maybe TRBD1 (6 bases). Germline values: CDR1 WSHSY, CDR2 SAAADI. Trimming cost V 8 bases and J 2 bases, with 11 bases left between them. CDR3 length: 13 amino acids. CDR3 sequence (DNA): TGCGCCAGCCGGGACACAAACACAGATACGCAGTATTTT. This codes for CASRDTNTDTQYF.

This chain joins TRBV11-3 and TRBJ2-4; a possible D gene is TRBD2 (5 bases). Germline CDR1 is SGHNT and CDR2 is YENEEA. The germline V and J ends were trimmed by 1 base and 0 bases, with 7 bases remaining between them. This CDR3 spans 15 amino acids. The CDR3 coding sequence is TGTGCCAGCAGCTTAGGGGAGTCAGCCAAAAACATTCAGTACTTC. Protein product: CASSLGESAKNIQYF.

The count of this clone is one. The genes are TRBV5-1 and TRBJ2-2, with TRBD2 identical over 8 bases. Germline loops: CDR1 SGHRS, CDR2 YFSETQ. V lost 4 bases to trimming and J lost 6 bases; unmatched junction nucleotides: 11. The CDR3 spans 16 residues. CDR3 DNA sequence: TGCGCCAGCAGCGTGTTAGCGGGACCTTTTTCCGGGGAGCTGTTTTTT. Translating gives CASSVLAGPFSGELFF.

The chain joins TRBV7-8 to TRBJ2-1, with D possibly matching TRBD2 (5 bases). CDR3 length: 12 residues. Germline V gene sequence: CDR1 SGHVS, CDR2 FQNEAQ. V lost 8 bases and J 6 bases, leaving 11 bases between the germline ends. For the CDR3, the DNA is TGTGCCAGCGGGGAGAATTCCAATGAGCAGTTCTTC. It specifies CASGENSNEQFF.

This clone has only one observation. The V call is TRBV27, the J call TRBJ2-7; possibly TRBD2 for D (6 bases). This CDR3 spans 14 amino acids. V was shortened by 6 bases and J by 6 bases, with 18 bases between the two germline ends. The germline CDR1 and CDR2 sequences are MNHEY and SMNVEV (reference sequence). CDR3 sequence reads: CASRYMAGTGEQYF. The CDR3 DNA is TGTGCCAGCAGATATATGGCGGGAACTGGCGAGCAGTACTTC.

This chain links TRBV7-9 with TRBJ1-4, with no clear D. The CDR3 is 13 amino acids. The germline V gene has CDR1 SEHNR and CDR2 FQNEAQ (reference sequence). The V end was cut by 8 bases, the J end by 0 bases, with 7 bases between. CDR3 region: CASFGATNEKLFF. CDR3 bases: TGTGCCAGCTTCGGAGCAACTAATGAAAAACTGTTTTTT.

This chain's CDR3 is CASSFTQGYYGYTF. In nucleotides, the CDR3 is TGTGCCAGCAGCTTTACACAGGGTTACTATGGCTACACCTTC. This chain uses TRBV11-2 with TRBJ1-2, with D perhaps matching TRBD1 (6 bases). Deletions cut 3 bases from V and 3 bases from J, with 11 bases between. The length of the CDR3 is 14 residues. Germline V gene sequence: CDR1 SGHAT, CDR2 FQNNGV.

The chain employs TRBV5-1 and TRBJ1-1; 7 nucleotides match TRBD1. The CDR3 has 14 residues. The V segment lost 0 bases and the J segment 6 bases; nucleotides outside the gene matches: 5. Germline CDR1 reads SGHRS; CDR2 reads YFSETQ. The CDR3 nucleotides read TGCGCCAGCAGCTTGGGCGACAGGGTGGCTGAAGCTTTCTTT. Its translation: CASSLGDRVAEAFF.

In DNA form, the CDR3 reads TGTGCCAGCAGCTTATATAGGGGGACTAGCGGGAGCTCCTACGAGCAGTACTTC. This gives the protein CASSLYRGTSGSSYEQYF. J is TRBJ2-7 and V is TRBV7-9; 14 bases line up with TRBD2. J gave up 0 bases and V 2 bases, and 6 bases lay outside the gene matches. Germline V gene lookup returns CDR1 SEHNR and CDR2 FQNEAQ (reference sequence). The CDR3 is made up of 18 amino acids.

In this sample, this clone turned up once. V is TRBV28 and J is TRBJ1-2; 7 nucleotides align to TRBD1. In germline, CDR1 is MDHEN, CDR2 SYDVKM. V lost 1 base and J lost 7; bases outside the gene matches: 6. The CDR3 loop spans 14 amino acids. CDR3 DNA sequence: TGTGCCAGCAGTTTATTCCAGGGGGTTACTGGCTACACCTTC. Protein sequence: CASSLFQGVTGYTF.

This sequence joins TRBV7-3 and TRBJ2-1; 8 positions match TRBD2. Per germline, CDR1 SGHTA and CDR2 FQGTGA. CDR3 length equals 15 residues. With 2 bases clipped from V and 3 bases from J, the junction kept 3 bases outside the gene matches. DNA of the CDR3: TGTGCCAGCAGCTTATTAGCGGGAAACTACAATGAGCAGTTCTTC. Protein sequence: CASSLLAGNYNEQFF. Complete variable domain (other parts from reference TRBV7-3 and TRBJ2-1): GAGVSQTPSNKVTEKGKYVELRCDPISGHTALYWYRQSLGQGPEFLIYFQGTGAADDSGLPNDRFFAVRPEGSVSTLKIQRTERGDSAVYLCASSLLAGNYNEQFFGPGTRLTVL.

This clone was found once. This chain links TRBV27 with TRBJ2-2; tentative D call: TRBD2 (5 bases). Germline assignment: CDR1 MNHEY and CDR2 SMNVEV (reference sequence). The CDR3 runs to 17 residues. V was clipped by 6 bases and J by 0 bases, with 17 bases between them. CDR3 DNA: TGTGCCAGCAGATCTACTAAACTAGTCGCGAACACCGGGGAGCTGTTTTTT. Translation: CASRSTKLVANTGELFF.

The chain employs TRBV9 and TRBJ2-2, with no clear D. Germline CDR1 SGDLS, CDR2 YYNGEE. Trimming took 2 bases from V and 4 from J, leaving 12 bases between them. The CDR3 length is 15 residues. In nucleotides, the CDR3 is TGTGCCAGCAGCGTTGGCGGTGTACCCACCGGGGAGCTGTTTTTT. Translating gives CASSVGGVPTGELFF.

This chain links TRBV6-4 with TRBJ1-6; D remains unclear. Trimming shortened V by 6 bases and J by 5 bases, and 8 bases separated the two germline ends. Germline CDR1 and CDR2: MRHNA and SNTAGT. The CDR3 sequence is 13 residues long. CDR3 coding DNA: TGTGCCAGCAGACAGAAGGATAATTCACCCCTCCACTTT. This codes for CASRQKDNSPLHF.

The chain is built from TRBV6-5 and TRBJ1-2, with D maybe TRBD1 (6 bases). V gave up 5 bases and J gave up 6 bases, with 19 bases separating them. This CDR3 comprises 15 residues. Per germline, CDR1 MNHEY and CDR2 SVGAGI. The CDR3 here is CASSTYRELFDGYTF. The CDR3, as DNA: TGTGCCAGCAGTACCTACAGGGAGCTCTTCGATGGCTACACCTTC.

The genes are TRBV5-1 and TRBJ2-2; a possible D gene is TRBD2 (5 bases). CDR3 length: 13 residues. Per the germline V gene, CDR1 is SGHRS and CDR2 is YFSETQ. V gave up 5 bases and J gave up 2 bases, with 7 bases separating them. In DNA, the CDR3 is TGCGCCAGCAGACGGACTAACACCGGGGAGCTGTTTTTT. Its protein is CASRRTNTGELFF.

The chain employs TRBV11-3 and TRBJ2-7, with D tentatively TRBD1 (5 bases). Germline V gene lookup returns CDR1 SGHNT and CDR2 YENEEA. The CDR3 extends over 13 amino acids. Trimming took off 5 bases at V and 6 bases at J, with 14 bases between the two ends. The CDR3 coding sequence is TGTGCCAGCAGCCAAGGGGCACTCGGCGAGCAGTACTTC. The encoded protein is CASSQGALGEQYF.